This T cell receptor (beta chain) emerged from a study of cytomegalovirus exposure and HLA in healthy donors. The overall study: A subsequent analysis reported that the roughly 120 validation repertoires were produced on the same platform that had also been used for the roughly 700 first-cohort repertoires.

Clones were sequenced by immunoSEQ multiplex PCR, and TCRdb holds only the in-frame ones, with some missing. The table lists under 200,000 clones, approximately 96% of them singletons. V trimming: 4 bases; J trimming: 4 bases; junction bases outside the gene matches: 12. The length of the CDR3 is 17 residues. Looked up from germline, CDR1 is SGHNT and CDR2 is YYREEE (reference sequence). The chain links TRBV5-4 to TRBJ1-1; 11 bases map to TRBD1. The TCR comes from a young woman in good health and CMV-seronegative. The sequencing sample was made of PBMCs. DNA of the CDR3: TGTGCCAGCAGCCCGGCGTACGGACAGGGGGCTTCCACTGAAGCTTTCTTT. Its protein is CASSPAYGQGASTEAFF.